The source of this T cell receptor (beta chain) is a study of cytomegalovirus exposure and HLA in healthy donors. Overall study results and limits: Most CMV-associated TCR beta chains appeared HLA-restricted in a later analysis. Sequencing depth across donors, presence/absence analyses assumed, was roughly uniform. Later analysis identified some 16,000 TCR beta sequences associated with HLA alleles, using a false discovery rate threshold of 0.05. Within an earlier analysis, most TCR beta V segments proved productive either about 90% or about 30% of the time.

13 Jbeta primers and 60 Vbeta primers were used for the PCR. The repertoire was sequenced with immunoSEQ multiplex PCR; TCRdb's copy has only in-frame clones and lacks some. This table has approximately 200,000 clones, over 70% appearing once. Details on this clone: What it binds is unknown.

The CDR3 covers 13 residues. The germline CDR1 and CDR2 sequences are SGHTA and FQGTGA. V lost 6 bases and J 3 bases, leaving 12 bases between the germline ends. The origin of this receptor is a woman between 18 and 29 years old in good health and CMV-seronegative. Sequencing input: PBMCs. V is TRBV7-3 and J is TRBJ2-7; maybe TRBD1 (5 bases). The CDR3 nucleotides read TGTGCCAGCAGACCACGGACAATCTACGAGCAGTACTTC. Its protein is CASRPRTIYEQYF. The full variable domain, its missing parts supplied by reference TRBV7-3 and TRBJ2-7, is GAGVSQTPSNKVTEKGKYVELRCDPISGHTALYWYRQSLGQGPEFLIYFQGTGAADDSGLPNDRFFAVRPEGSVSTLKIQRTERGDSAVYLCASRPRTIYEQYFGPGTRLTVT.